One TCR beta chain is described in this entry. These data belong to a study of blood T cell repertoires in COVID-19. Study in general: COVID-19 samples from acute and convalescent phases originated in the United States, Italy and Spain. In each case, the material was cDNA or gDNA derived from T cells, B-cell-depleted T cells, or PBMCs.

This CDR3 has 16 amino acids. V lost 4 bases to trimming and J lost 3 bases; unmatched junction nucleotides: 10. The germline V gene has CDR1 LGHDT and CDR2 YNNKEL (reference sequence). As handled by the study authors: Estimation of nucleated cell counts was performed using reference gene primer amplification. Sequencing was performed with immunoSEQ multiplex PCR; in TCRdb, only in-frame clones are kept and a portion is missing. V and J calls plus clone size are reproduced from that table; the DNA served to infer D and trimming. The sample lists tens of thousands of clones, about 85% occurring once. The rearrangement joins TRBV3-1 (or the pseudogene TRBV3-2) to TRBJ1-1; 8 nucleotides agree with TRBD1. This receptor was identified in a man aged 45-65 years with acute or convalescent COVID-19. Sequencing was performed on peripheral blood. Here the CDR3 DNA reads TGTGCCAGCAGCCCTCGGACAGGGCTACGGGACACTGAAGCTTTCTTT. It is translated as CASSPRTGLRDTEAFF.